This entry lists 16 T cell receptor beta chains sequenced from one sample in a study of CD8+ T cells in alopecia areata. Reverse transcription of extracted RNA yielded cDNA, which provided the sequencing template. Method: immunoSEQ multiplex PCR; TCRdb's copy keeps in-frame clones and lacks some. The sample records roughly 200,000 clones, roughly two fifths being singletons. The treatment denotes: oral pan-JAK inhibitor, 5-10 mg twice daily. The material was CD4+ T cells sorted from blood, obtained at approximately week 31, from a patient treated with tofacitinib. The source is a human donor with alopecia areata.

This chain connects TRBV9 to TRBJ2-2; tentative D call: TRBD2 (6 bases). CDR1 is SGDLS, CDR2 YYNGEE, per germline. V was trimmed by 2 bases and J by 0 bases, leaving 11 bases between them. The CDR3 contains 16 residues. CDR3 in amino acids: CASSVNLATNTGELFF. CDR3 in DNA: TGTGCCAGCAGCGTTAACCTAGCGACGAACACCGGGGAGCTGTTTTTT.

In the case of this clone: Other DNA sequences in the sample encode the same CDR3. CDR3 coding DNA: TGCGCCAGCAGCTTACAAGGACAGAACACTGAAGCTTTCTTT. This translates into CASSLQGQNTEAFF. The chain recombines TRBV5-1 with TRBJ1-1; possibly TRBD1 for D (5 bases). The V end was cut by 2 bases, the J end by 1 base, with 9 bases between. In germline, CDR1 is SGHRS, CDR2 YFSETQ. The CDR3 covers 14 residues. Together with reference TRBV5-1 and TRBJ1-1, the CDR3 gives the full variable domain: KAGVTQTPRYLIKTRGQQVTLSCSPISGHRSVSWYQQTPGQGLQFLFEYFSETQRNKGNFPGRFSGRQFSNSRSEMNVSTLELGDSALYLCASSLQGQNTEAFFGQGTRLTVV.

The chain links TRBV7-2 to TRBJ1-1; D possibly corresponds to TRBD1 (5 bases). The CDR3 is 14 amino acids. The V end was cut by 1 base, the J end by 7 bases, with 13 bases between. Germline values: CDR1 SGHTA, CDR2 FQGNSA. This chain's CDR3 is CASSLEYRRNEAFF. The CDR3 nucleotides read TGTGCCAGCAGCTTAGAATACAGGAGAAATGAAGCTTTCTTT.

This chain links TRBV30 with TRBJ1-1; 7 bases map to TRBD1. After removal of 7 bases from V and 1 base from J, the junction contained 6 bases not matched to a gene. Germline-derived CDR1 and CDR2 are GTSNPN and SVGIG (reference sequence). This CDR3 has 13 amino acids. In DNA form, the CDR3 reads TGTGCCTTAAGGGGGCTATCGAACACTGAAGCTTTCTTT. Its translation is CALRGLSNTEAFF.

This CDR3 reads CASSPRDRRGGEQFF. The CDR3 DNA reads TGTGCCAGCAGCCCTCGGGACCGACGTGGTGGTGAGCAGTTCTTC. The chain uses TRBV7-2 and TRBJ2-1; D may match TRBD1 or TRBD2 (5 bases each). The CDR3 extends over 15 amino acids. V was clipped by 5 bases and J by 9 bases, with 20 bases between them. CDR1 SGHTA and CDR2 FQGNSA come from the germline V gene.

The sample holds a few counts of this clone. CDR3 DNA sequence: TGCGCCAGCAGCTTGGAGTCTAGCGGGCGCCAAGAGACCCAGTACTTC. Its protein is CASSLESSGRQETQYF. The V gene is TRBV5-1, the J gene TRBJ2-5, with 8 bases fitting TRBD2. From germline, CDR1 is SGHRS and CDR2 YFSETQ. This CDR3 region has 16 residues. J lost 1 base, V lost 0 bases, and 5 bases had no gene match.

The gene calls are TRBV30 and TRBJ1-4; D uncertain. The CDR3 loop spans 14 amino acids. The ends were cut back, 4 bases at V and 5 bases at J, with 14 bases in the middle. Per the germline V gene, CDR1 is GTSNPN and CDR2 is SVGIG (reference sequence). The CDR3 DNA reads as TGTGCCTGGAAAACCGGATTACGAAATGAAAAACTGTTTTTT. It specifies CAWKTGLRNEKLFF.

This clone was seen at least ten times. The rearrangement links TRBV14 to TRBJ1-2; D remains ambiguous. Trimming pared 4 bases from V and 8 bases from J, leaving 14 bases between. The CDR3 length is 13 residues. Germline values: CDR1 SGHDN, CDR2 FVKESK. The CDR3 DNA is TGTGCCAGCAGCCGCAATGGAGTCTACGGCTACACCTTC. Translated, it gives CASSRNGVYGYTF. Looking up the rest from reference TRBV14 and TRBJ1-2 gives the full variable domain: EAGVTQFPSHSVIEKGQTVTLRCDPISGHDNLYWYRRVMGKEIKFLLHFVKESKQDESGMPNNRFLAERTGGTYSTLKVQPAELEDSGVYFCASSRNGVYGYTFGSGTRLTVV.

The rearrangement links TRBV6-4 to TRBJ2-3, with D possibly being TRBD1 (7 bases). Germline V gives CDR1 MRHNA, CDR2 SNTAGT. This CDR3 has 14 amino acids. V lost 5 bases, J lost 4 bases, and 13 bases lay in between. CDR3 nucleotides: TGTGCCAGCAGTAGCAGGGGGGAGGCAGATACGCAGTATTTT. Translating gives CASSSRGEADTQYF.

This clone was seen once. The chain uses TRBV7-2 and TRBJ1-4; D unresolved. Trimming cost V 5 bases and J 3 bases, with 16 bases left between them. Germline V gives CDR1 SGHTA, CDR2 FQGNSA. The CDR3 contains 16 residues. The CDR3 reads CASSPGRWSANEKLFF. The CDR3 nucleotides read TGTGCCAGCAGCCCTGGACGGTGGTCGGCTAATGAAAAACTGTTTTTT.

V usage is TRBV30 and J usage is TRBJ2-7; the D gene is possibly TRBD2 (6 bases). Trimming removed 2 bases at V and 2 bases at J, with 19 bases between. CDR1 GTSNPN and CDR2 SVGIG come from the germline V gene (reference sequence). The CDR3 covers 16 residues. In DNA, the CDR3 is TGTGCCTGGAGTTATCCGAAAAGCGGGCCGACCTACGAGCAGTACTTC. This gives the protein CAWSYPKSGPTYEQYF.

In this sample, this clone turned up a few times. Other DNA sequences in the same sample also yield this CDR3. This sequence joins TRBV30 and TRBJ1-3, with 11 bases aligning to TRBD1. Germline V gene lookup returns CDR1 GTSNPN and CDR2 SVGIG (reference sequence). CDR3 length: 16 amino acids. Unmatched junction bases numbered 4, after V lost 3 bases and J lost 0 bases. Written as DNA, the CDR3 is TGTGCCTGGAGAGGGACAGGGGGGCTCTCTGGAAACACCATATATTTT. This sequence encodes CAWRGTGGLSGNTIYF. Filled out from reference TRBV30 and TRBJ1-3, the complete variable domain reads SQTIHQWPATLVQPVGSPLSLECTVEGTSNPNLYWYRQAAGRGLQLLFYSVGIGQISSEVPQNLSASRPQDRQFILSSKKLLLSDSGFYLCAWRGTGGLSGNTIYFGEGSWLTVV.

This clone was counted between two and nine times. The V gene is TRBV30, the J gene TRBJ2-7; 9 bases are shared with TRBD1. J gave up 4 bases and V 4 bases, and 8 bases lay outside the gene matches. The CDR3 has 14 residues. Germline CDR1 reads GTSNPN; CDR2 reads SVGIG (reference sequence). CDR3 amino acids: CAWNRGQGGYEQYF. CDR3 coding DNA: TGTGCCTGGAATAGGGGACAGGGAGGGTACGAGCAGTACTTC.

This chain uses TRBV5-1 with TRBJ2-1; 8 bases fit TRBD1. There are 14 residues in the CDR3. Losses at the gene ends were 3 bases for V and 6 bases for J; bases not matched to a gene: 5. Germline V gene sequence: CDR1 SGHRS, CDR2 YFSETQ. CDR3 DNA: TGCGCCAGCAGCTGGACTACAGGGGGCAATGAGCAGTTCTTC. Translated: CASSWTTGGNEQFF.

The genes are TRBV27 and TRBJ2-1, with TRBD2 matching over 8 bases. Trimming removed 1 base from V and 6 bases from J; junction bases left unmatched: 8. In germline, CDR1 is MNHEY, CDR2 SMNVEV (reference sequence). This CDR3 is 16 amino acids long. CDR3 nucleotides: TGTGCCAGCAGTTTATTTTTTAGCGGGACGACCAATGAGCAGTTCTTC. Its protein product is CASSLFFSGTTNEQFF.

The chain uses TRBV10-1 and TRBJ2-3; a weak D match, TRBD2 (5 bases). The V end lost 3 bases, the J end lost 2 bases, and 12 bases lay between the germline ends. From germline, CDR1 is WNHNN and CDR2 SYGVQD (reference sequence). This CDR3 has 15 amino acids. The DNA of the CDR3 is TGCGCCAGCAGTGATATCGGGGAGTCCACAGATACGCAGTATTTT. Protein product: CASSDIGESTDTQYF.